The entry that follows covers one TCR beta chain sequence. This receptor's antigen is unknown. It has no much larger one-base neighbor in the sample; base qualities were not kept. RNA was extracted with the RNeasy kit and roughly 0.45 to 1 ug was reverse transcribed using random hexamers. TCR beta CDR3 regions were amplified with the immunoSEQ multiplex PCR assay covering 54 Vbeta and 13 Jbeta segments. Bias from PCR amplification was corrected by using a synthetic template baseline for primer optimization and for computational correction. The paper's data handling went like this. Reads were annotated to V, D and J genes per IMGT and analyzed with immunoSEQ Analyzer, keeping only productive sequences. Clonality was calculated as one minus the Shannon entropy normalized by log2 of the number of productive unique sequences. For each patient and control, public and private clones were evaluated within the 100 most prevalent clones. Clones were defined as Susac-specific if absent from the healthy and MS cohorts, from around 1,100 published viral clones and from other ImmuneACCESS disease sequences. Using fastp trimming at Q25 and MiXCR clonotype assembly, TCRdb reanalyzed the public sequencing data and kept in-frame beta chains. Every distinct CDR3 protein forms one entry, paired with its most common genes and DNA. These V and J calls rely on TCRdb rather than the paper's analysis. The sample data list 69,000 or so distinct CDR3 sequences, and just under 95% of these were observed just once. About 0.25% of the sample is in the top ten clones.

The data stem from a study of CD8 T cells in Susac syndrome (dated by TCRdb to about 2019). Background for the entire study: Repertoire sequencing was used to test whether CD8+ T cell activation and differentiation in Susac syndrome was antigen driven. The study compared CD8+ T cell repertoire clonality among 12 healthy donors, around 14 Susac syndrome patients and about 16 multiple sclerosis patients.

From the cysteine up to the phenylalanine, the CDR3 has a length of 15 residues. Only the CDR3 DNA is retained, 45 bases long and in frame from the first base. V is cut by 5 bases and J by 11 bases, and the space between the germline ends is 22 bases. Based on the germline V gene (reference sequence), the CDR1 and CDR2 sequences are SEHNR and FQNEAQ. High-throughput TCR beta sequencing profiled peripheral blood CD8+ and CD4+ T cells from healthy donors, Susac syndrome patients and multiple sclerosis patients. The healthy donors served as controls matched for age and sex. Bulk CD8+ and CD4+ T cells were purified by magnetic negative isolation, whereas CD8+ TEMRA cells were enriched by FACS. Blood was collected in EDTA tubes and processed within 24 hours, with PBMCs isolated through density gradient centrifugation. PBMCs destined for TCR sequencing were cryopreserved in liquid nitrogen and later thawed in a 37 °C water bath. The sorted or isolated CD4+, CD8+ and CD8+ TEMRA cells reached a purity of at least 90%.

Broader findings and caveats from the paper: The number of individuals in the TCR sequencing and HLA analysis was acknowledged as relatively small.

This TCR came from a human donor in good health. The rearrangement combines TRBV7-9 with TRBJ1-5; 6 matching bases give a weak D call of TRBD1. Source material: CD8+ T cells from PBMCs. CDR3 protein: CASSTAGAPRSAQHF. The DNA is as follows: TGTGCCAGCAGCACCGCGGGGGCCCCGCGATCGGCCCAGCATTTT.